This TCR beta chain derives from a study of T cells in localized non-small cell lung cancer (dated by TCRdb to about 2020). Looking at the study overall: The study analyzed T cell repertoires of approximately 240 early-stage NSCLC patients, comparing tumors and uninvolved tumor-adjacent lungs. All 230 or so NSCLC patients in the cohort were treatment-naive and had localized lung tumors that were resected. Of the NSCLC patients, roughly 130 were male and roughly 110 were female, and the mean age was approximately 64 years.

About this clone itself: The clone's antigen remains unknown. Nothing much larger sits one base from this clone, and base qualities are not available.

At diagnosis, peripheral blood, uninvolved tumor-adjacent lung and tumor were collected and were preserved as a mix of fresh-frozen and FFPE material. Blood samples were analyzed as peripheral blood mononuclear cells for TCR repertoire profiling. Study-wide conclusions, independent of this receptor: Uninvolved tumor-adjacent lung showed the highest T cell clonality, higher than tumor, which suggests more focused antigenic responses in the uninvolved tumor-adjacent lung. Because multi-region tumor sequencing was not done, intratumor heterogeneity could not be ruled out. A median of 57 of the top 100 tumor clones turned up in the paired uninvolved adjacent lung, and about 28 of those clones also ranked among the top 100 of that same adjacent lung. Because the study design was exploratory, TCR variables were selected using unadjusted p-values without false-discovery rate correction. Longer overall survival was associated with higher blood T cell density, whereas shorter survival was associated with higher adjacent-lung clonality.

TCR beta CDR3 regions were sequenced from DNA using the immunoSEQ Assay. In the authors' own workflow: T cell density was computed as TCR beta template counts normalized to usable DNA estimated by amplifying housekeeping genes. The preseqR package was used to estimate richness by extrapolating to 400,000 templates for PBMC samples and to 120,000 templates for tissue samples. Clonality was defined as one minus Pielou's evenness. Tissue-enriched TCRs were identified through differential abundance testing performed on productive amino-acid clonotypes, with a minimum total count of 5 and an alpha of 0.1. The Jaccard Index and the Morisita Overlap Index were used to measure repertoire overlap between compartments. GLIPH grouped TCR beta CDR3s together with public tetramer-defined viral CDR3s, and a viral motif had to include at least three viral sequences and also show V-gene enrichment. TCRdb obtained this table from immuneACCESS and retained in-frame rearrangements with V and J assigned. These tables miss some clones; where compared with another copy, unresolved V genes account for less than half of the shortfall, and the remainder is unexplained. D and trimming come from the DNA, and the V and J calls and clone size come from that table. This sample holds roughly 20,000 clones; over 80% were observed only once. The ten largest account for about 3% of the sample.

The CDR3 covers 12 residues, taking in both the cysteine and the phenylalanine. Solely the CDR3 DNA is kept, with 36 bases framed from the first base. Taken from the germline V gene, the CDR1 and CDR2 loops are SNHLY and FYNNEI. The V and J ends are trimmed by 6 bases and 0 bases, leaving 5 bases between them. The input for sequencing was peripheral blood, taken before any cancer treatment. This chain joins TRBV2 to TRBJ1-1, with no confident D gene call. The origin of this receptor is a woman aged 40-69 years with stage I lung adenocarcinoma. The CDR3 loop reads CASRLLNTEAFF. The base sequence is TGTGCCAGCAGACTCCTGAACACTGAAGCTTTCTTT.